One T cell receptor (beta chain) is described in this entry. Its antigen is still unknown. This specimen belongs to a study of brain T cells in children with intractable seizures. General study results and limits: Viral specificity was inferred only from CDR3 similarity; HCMV serostatus was unknown. Absence of clones before surgery may stem from lower sequencing depth.

V lost 7 bases and J lost 5; bases outside the gene matches: 10. Germline V gives CDR1 SEHNR, CDR2 FQNEAQ (reference sequence). The CDR3 consists of 14 residues. Only cases whose brain tissue showed the highest T cell transcript signatures were sequenced. At least one anti-epileptic drug was given before surgery. Libraries were prepared by immunoSEQ multiplex PCR; TCRdb keeps only in-frame clonotypes and omits some of them. The sample carries 110,000 or so clones, approximately 94% recorded once. This chain links TRBV7-9 with TRBJ2-7, with TRBD2 matching 8 bases. The TCR sequence derives from a boy younger than two with hemimegalencephaly and intractable seizures. Specimen: peripheral blood, collected at surgery. The chain's CDR3 is CASNSRGGLHEQYF. In nucleotides, the CDR3 is TGTGCCAGCAACTCCCGGGGGGGACTACACGAGCAGTACTTC. Drawing the rest from reference TRBV7-9 and TRBJ2-7, the complete variable domain is DTGVSQNPRHKITKRGQNVTFRCDPISEHNRLYWYRQTLGQGPEFLTYFQNEAQLEKSRLLSDRFSAERPKGSFSTLEIQRTEQGDSAMYLCASNSRGGLHEQYFGPGTRLTVT.